One TCR beta chain is described in this entry. Its target is not known. The record originates from a study of T-cell memory formation after mild COVID-19. V lost 1 base, J lost 6 bases, and 7 bases lay in between. Looked up from germline, CDR1 is LGHNA and CDR2 is YNFKEQ. The CDR3 totals 13 residues. Study conclusions and caveats: Cross-reactive memory apparently joined, as some responding clones appeared in pre-infection memory.

TCRdb recomputed calls from the 5' RACE reads with MiXCR, one row per CDR3 protein. Of about 190,000 distinct CDR3 sequences in the sample, about a fifth were seen once. The TCR originated in an adult woman who had mild COVID-19 (a few samples of this study predate the infection). Cell type and time point are not known. The sample taken for sequencing was PBMCs or a T cell subset sorted from them (not recorded which). The chain employs TRBV4-2 and TRBJ2-1; either TRBD1 or TRBD2 may supply D (5 bases each). For the CDR3, the DNA is TGTGCCAGCAGCCAAGGGGACGGCAATGAGCAGTTCTTC. This codes for CASSQGDGNEQFF.